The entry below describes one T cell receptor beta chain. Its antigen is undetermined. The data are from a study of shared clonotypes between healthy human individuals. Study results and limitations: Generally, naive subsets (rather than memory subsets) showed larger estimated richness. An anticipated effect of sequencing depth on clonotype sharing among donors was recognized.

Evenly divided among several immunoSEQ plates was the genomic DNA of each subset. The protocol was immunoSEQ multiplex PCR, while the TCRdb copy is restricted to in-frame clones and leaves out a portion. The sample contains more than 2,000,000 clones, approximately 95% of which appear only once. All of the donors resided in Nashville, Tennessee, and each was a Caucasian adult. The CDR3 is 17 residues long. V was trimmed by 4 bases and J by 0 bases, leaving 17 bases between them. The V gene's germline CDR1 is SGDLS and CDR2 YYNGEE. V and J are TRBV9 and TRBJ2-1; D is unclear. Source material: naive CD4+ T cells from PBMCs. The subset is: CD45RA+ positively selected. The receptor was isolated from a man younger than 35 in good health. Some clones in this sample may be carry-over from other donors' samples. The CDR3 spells CASSPPRRPSSYNEQFF. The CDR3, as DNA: TGTGCCAGCAGCCCCCCCAGGCGGCCTAGCTCCTACAATGAGCAGTTCTTC.